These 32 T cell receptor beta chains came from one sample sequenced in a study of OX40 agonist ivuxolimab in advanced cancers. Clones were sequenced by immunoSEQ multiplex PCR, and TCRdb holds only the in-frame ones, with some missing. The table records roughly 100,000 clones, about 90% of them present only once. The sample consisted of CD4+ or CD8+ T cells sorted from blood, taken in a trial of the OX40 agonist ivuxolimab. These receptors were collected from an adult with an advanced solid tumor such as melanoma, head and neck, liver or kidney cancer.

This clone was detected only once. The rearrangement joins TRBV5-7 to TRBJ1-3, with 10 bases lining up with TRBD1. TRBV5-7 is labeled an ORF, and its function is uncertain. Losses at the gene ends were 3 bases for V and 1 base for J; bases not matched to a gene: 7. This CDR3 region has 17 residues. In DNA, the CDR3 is TGTGCCAGCAGCTGGGGGACAGGGGAACGATCTGGAAACACCATATATTTT. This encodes CASSWGTGERSGNTIYF.

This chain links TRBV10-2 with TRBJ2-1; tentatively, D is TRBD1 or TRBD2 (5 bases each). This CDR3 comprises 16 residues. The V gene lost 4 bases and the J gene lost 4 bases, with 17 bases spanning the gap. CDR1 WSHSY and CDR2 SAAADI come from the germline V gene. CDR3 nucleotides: TGCGCCAGCAGTGGCGGCCGCGAGGGGAGTTACAATGAGCAGTTCTTC. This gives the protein CASSGGREGSYNEQFF.

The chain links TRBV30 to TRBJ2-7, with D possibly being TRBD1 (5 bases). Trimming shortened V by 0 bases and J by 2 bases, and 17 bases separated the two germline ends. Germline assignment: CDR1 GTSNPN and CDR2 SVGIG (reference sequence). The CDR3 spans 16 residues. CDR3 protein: CAWSVRTGSKAYEQYF. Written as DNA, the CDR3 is TGTGCCTGGAGTGTACGAACAGGATCTAAAGCCTACGAGCAGTACTTC.

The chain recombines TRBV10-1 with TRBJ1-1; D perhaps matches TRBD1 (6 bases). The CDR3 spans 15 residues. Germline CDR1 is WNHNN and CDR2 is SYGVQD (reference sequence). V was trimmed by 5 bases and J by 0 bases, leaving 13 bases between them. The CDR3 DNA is TGCGCCAGCAGTCCGGACAGAGTTTTGAACACTGAAGCTTTCTTT. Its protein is CASSPDRVLNTEAFF.

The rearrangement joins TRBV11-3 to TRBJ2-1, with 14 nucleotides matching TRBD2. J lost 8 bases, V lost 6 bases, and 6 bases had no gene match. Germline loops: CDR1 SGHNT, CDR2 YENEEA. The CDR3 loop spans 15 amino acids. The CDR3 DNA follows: TGTGCCAGCAGGCTGGGGACTAGCGGGAGCGATGAGCAGTTCTTC. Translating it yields CASRLGTSGSDEQFF.

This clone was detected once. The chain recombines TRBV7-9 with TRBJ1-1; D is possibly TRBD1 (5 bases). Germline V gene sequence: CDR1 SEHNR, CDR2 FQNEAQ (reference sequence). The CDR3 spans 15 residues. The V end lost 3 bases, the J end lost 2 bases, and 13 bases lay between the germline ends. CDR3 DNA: TGTGCCAGCAGCTTCCGGGACTTAGCCAACACTGAAGCTTTCTTT. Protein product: CASSFRDLANTEAFF. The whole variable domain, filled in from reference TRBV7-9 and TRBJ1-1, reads DTGVSQNPRHKITKRGQNVTFRCDPISEHNRLYWYRQTLGQGPEFLTYFQNEAQLEKSRLLSDRFSAERPKGSFSTLEIQRTEQGDSAMYLCASSFRDLANTEAFFGQGTRLTVV.

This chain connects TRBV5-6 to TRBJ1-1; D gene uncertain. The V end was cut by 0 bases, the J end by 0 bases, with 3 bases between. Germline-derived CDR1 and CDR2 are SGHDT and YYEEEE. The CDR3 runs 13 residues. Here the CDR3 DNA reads TGTGCCAGCAGCTTGGAACTGAACACTGAAGCTTTCTTT. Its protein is CASSLELNTEAFF.

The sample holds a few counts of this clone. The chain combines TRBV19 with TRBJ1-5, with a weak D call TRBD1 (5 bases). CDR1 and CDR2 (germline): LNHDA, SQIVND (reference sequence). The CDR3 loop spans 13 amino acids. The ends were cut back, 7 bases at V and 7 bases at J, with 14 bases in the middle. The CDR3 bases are TGTGCCAGTACCCCAGCGGGGGGGCAGCCCCAGCATTTT. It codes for CASTPAGGQPQHF.

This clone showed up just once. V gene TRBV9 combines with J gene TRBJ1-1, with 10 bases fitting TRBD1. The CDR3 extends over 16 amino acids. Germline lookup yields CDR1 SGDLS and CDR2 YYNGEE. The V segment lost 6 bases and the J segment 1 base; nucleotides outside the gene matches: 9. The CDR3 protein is CASTEGTGAGNTEAFF. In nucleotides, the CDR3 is TGTGCCAGCACCGAGGGGACAGGGGCAGGGAACACTGAAGCTTTCTTT.

The CDR3 reads CASSLEEGGTGEFF. The CDR3 DNA reads TGTGCCAGCAGTTTAGAGGAGGGAGGGACAGGGGAGTTCTTC. The chain uses TRBV28 and TRBJ2-1; 10 nucleotides align to TRBD1. This CDR3 has 14 amino acids. Looked up from germline, CDR1 is MDHEN and CDR2 is SYDVKM. Trimming removed 2 bases from V and 14 bases from J; junction bases left unmatched: 9.

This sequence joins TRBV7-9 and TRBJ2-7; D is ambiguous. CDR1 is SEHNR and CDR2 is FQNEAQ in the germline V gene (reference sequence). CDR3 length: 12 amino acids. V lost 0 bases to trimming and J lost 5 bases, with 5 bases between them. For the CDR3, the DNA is TGTGCCAGCAGCTTAGCTTCCCACGAGCAGTACTTC. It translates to CASSLASHEQYF.

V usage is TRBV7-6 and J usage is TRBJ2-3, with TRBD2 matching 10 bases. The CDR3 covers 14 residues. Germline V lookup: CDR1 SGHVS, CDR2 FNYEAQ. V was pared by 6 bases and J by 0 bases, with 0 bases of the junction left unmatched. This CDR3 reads CASRTSGSTDTQYF. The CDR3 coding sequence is TGTGCCAGCAGGACTAGCGGGAGCACAGATACGCAGTATTTT. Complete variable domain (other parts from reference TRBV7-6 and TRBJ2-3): GAGVSQSPRYKVTKRGQDVALRCDPISGHVSLYWYRQALGQGPEFLTYFNYEAQQDKSGLPNDRFSAERPEGSISTLTIQRTEQRDSAMYRCASRTSGSTDTQYFGPGTRLTVL.

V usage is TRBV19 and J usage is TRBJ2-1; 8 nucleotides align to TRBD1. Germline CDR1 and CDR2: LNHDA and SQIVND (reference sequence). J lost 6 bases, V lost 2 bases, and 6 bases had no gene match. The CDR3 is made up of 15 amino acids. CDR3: CASSISDRGGNEQFF. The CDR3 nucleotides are TGTGCCAGTAGTATAAGTGACAGGGGTGGCAATGAGCAGTTCTTC.

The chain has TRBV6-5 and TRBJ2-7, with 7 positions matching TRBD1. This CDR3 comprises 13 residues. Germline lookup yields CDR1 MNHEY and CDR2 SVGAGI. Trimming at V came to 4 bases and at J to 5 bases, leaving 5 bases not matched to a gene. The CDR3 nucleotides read TGTGCCAGCAGTTTCGACAGGGTCGACGAGCAGTACTTC. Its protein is CASSFDRVDEQYF.

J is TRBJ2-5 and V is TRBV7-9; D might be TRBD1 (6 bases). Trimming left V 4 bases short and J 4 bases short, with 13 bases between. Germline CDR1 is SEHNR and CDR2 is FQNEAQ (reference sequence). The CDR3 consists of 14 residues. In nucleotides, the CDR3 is TGTGCCAGCAGCTCCGAACAGGGTGGAGAGACCCAGTACTTC. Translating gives CASSSEQGGETQYF. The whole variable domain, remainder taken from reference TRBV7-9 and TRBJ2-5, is DTGVSQNPRHKITKRGQNVTFRCDPISEHNRLYWYRQTLGQGPEFLTYFQNEAQLEKSRLLSDRFSAERPKGSFSTLEIQRTEQGDSAMYLCASSSEQGGETQYFGPGTRLLVL.

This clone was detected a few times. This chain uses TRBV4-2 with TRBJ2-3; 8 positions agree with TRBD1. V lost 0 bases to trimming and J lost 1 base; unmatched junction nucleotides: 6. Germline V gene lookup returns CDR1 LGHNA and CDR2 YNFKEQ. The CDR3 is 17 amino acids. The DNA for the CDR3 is TGTGCCAGCAGCCAAGATGTCCCGGGACAGGGCACAGATACGCAGTATTTT. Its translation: CASSQDVPGQGTDTQYF.

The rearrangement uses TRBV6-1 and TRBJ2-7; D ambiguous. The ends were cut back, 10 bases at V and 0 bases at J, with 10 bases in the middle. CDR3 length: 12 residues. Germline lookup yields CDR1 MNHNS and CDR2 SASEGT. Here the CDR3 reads CAIDPDSYEQYF. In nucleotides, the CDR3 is TGTGCCATAGACCCTGACTCCTACGAGCAGTACTTC.

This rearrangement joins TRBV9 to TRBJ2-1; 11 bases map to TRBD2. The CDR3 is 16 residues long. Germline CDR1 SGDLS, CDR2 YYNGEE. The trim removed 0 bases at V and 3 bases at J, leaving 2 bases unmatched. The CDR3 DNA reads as TGTGCCAGCAGCGTAGTACTAGCGGGGGACTACAATGAGCAGTTCTTC. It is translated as CASSVVLAGDYNEQFF.

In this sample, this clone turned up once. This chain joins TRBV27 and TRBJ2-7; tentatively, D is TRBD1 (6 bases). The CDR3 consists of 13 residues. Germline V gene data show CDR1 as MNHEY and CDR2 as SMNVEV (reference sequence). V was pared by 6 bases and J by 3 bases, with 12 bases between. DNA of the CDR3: TGTGCCAGCAGCCGGGTACAGGGCTACGAGCAGTACTTC. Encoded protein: CASSRVQGYEQYF.

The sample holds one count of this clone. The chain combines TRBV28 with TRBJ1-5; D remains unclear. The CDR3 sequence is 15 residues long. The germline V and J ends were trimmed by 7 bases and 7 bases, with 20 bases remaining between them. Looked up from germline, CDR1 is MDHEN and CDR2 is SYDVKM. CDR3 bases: TGTGCCAGCACCCGGGTCCTTGGACGGGGACAGCCCCAGCATTTT. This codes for CASTRVLGRGQPQHF.

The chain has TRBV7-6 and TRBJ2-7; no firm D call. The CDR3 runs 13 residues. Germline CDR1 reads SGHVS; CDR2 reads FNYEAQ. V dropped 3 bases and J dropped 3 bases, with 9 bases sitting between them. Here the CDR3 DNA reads TGTGCCAGCAGCTTTGGCCCGTTCTACGAGCAGTACTTC. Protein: CASSFGPFYEQYF.

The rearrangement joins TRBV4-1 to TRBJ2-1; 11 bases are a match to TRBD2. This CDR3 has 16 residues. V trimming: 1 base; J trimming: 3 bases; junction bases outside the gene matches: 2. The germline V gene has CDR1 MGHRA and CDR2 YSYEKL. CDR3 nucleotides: TGCGCCAGCAGCCAAGCCGGGACTAGCGGCTACAATGAGCAGTTCTTC. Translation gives CASSQAGTSGYNEQFF.

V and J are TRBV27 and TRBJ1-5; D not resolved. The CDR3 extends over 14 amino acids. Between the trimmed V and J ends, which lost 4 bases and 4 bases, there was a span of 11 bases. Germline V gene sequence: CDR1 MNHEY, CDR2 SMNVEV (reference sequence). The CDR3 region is CASSSGPVNQPQHF. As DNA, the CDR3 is TGTGCCAGCAGTTCTGGACCGGTTAATCAGCCCCAGCATTTT.

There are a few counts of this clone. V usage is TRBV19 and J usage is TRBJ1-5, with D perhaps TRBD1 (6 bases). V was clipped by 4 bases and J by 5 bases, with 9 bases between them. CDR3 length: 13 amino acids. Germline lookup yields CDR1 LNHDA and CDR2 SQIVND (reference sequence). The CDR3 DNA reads TGTGCCAGTAGTAGACAGGCCCATCAGCCCCAGCATTTT. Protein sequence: CASSRQAHQPQHF.

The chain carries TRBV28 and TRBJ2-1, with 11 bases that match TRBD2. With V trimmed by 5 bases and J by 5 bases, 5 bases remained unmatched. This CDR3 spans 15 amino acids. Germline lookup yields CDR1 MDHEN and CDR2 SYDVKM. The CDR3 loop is CASSLLAGVHNEQFF. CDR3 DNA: TGTGCCAGCAGTCTACTAGCGGGAGTCCACAATGAGCAGTTCTTC.

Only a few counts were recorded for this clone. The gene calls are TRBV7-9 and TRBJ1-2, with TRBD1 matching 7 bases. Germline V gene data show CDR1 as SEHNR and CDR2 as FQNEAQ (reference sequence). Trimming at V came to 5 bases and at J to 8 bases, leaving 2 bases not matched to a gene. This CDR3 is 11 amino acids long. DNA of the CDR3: TGTGCCAGCAGCAAGGACAGGGGCTACACCTTC. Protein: CASSKDRGYTF. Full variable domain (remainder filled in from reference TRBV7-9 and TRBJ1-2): DTGVSQNPRHKITKRGQNVTFRCDPISEHNRLYWYRQTLGQGPEFLTYFQNEAQLEKSRLLSDRFSAERPKGSFSTLEIQRTEQGDSAMYLCASSKDRGYTFGSGTRLTVV.

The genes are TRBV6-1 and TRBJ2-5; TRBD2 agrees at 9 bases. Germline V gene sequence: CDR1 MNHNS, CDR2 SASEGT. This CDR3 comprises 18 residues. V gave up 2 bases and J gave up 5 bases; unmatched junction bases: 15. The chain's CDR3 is CASSENWASGMYSETQYF. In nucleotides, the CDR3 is TGTGCCAGCAGTGAAAACTGGGCTAGCGGGATGTACTCTGAGACCCAGTACTTC.

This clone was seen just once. For the CDR3, the DNA is TGTGCCAGCAGTTCTGGGACAGGGTACACCGGGGAGCTGTTTTTT. Translation: CASSSGTGYTGELFF. The chain combines TRBV6-6 with TRBJ2-2; TRBD1 matches 9 bases. CDR3 length equals 15 residues. Germline trimming cut 4 bases from V and 3 bases from J; bases unmatched to any gene: 3. CDR1 and CDR2 (germline): MNHNY, SVGAGI (reference sequence).

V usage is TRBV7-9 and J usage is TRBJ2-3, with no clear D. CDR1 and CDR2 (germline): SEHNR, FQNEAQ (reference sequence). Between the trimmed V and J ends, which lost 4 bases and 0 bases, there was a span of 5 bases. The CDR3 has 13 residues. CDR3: CASSSPSTDTQYF. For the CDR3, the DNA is TGTGCCAGCAGCTCCCCGAGCACAGATACGCAGTATTTT.

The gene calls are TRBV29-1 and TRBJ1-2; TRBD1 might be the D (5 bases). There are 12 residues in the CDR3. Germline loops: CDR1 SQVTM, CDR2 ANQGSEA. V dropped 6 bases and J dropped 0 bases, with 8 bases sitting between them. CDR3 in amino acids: CSVDSPNYGYTF. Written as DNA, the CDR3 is TGCAGCGTCGACAGTCCTAACTATGGCTACACCTTC. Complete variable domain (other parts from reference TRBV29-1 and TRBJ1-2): SAVISQKPSRDICQRGTSLTIQCQVDSQVTMMFWYRQQPGQSLTLIATANQGSEATYESGFVIDKFPISRPNLTFSTLTVSNMSPEDSSIYLCSVDSPNYGYTFGSGTRLTVV.

CDR3 residues: CASSPRTTYEQYF. Here the CDR3 DNA reads TGTGCCAGCAGCCCTAGGACTACCTACGAGCAGTACTTC. The J gene is TRBJ2-7, the V gene TRBV7-9; a possible D gene is TRBD2 (6 bases). Germline assignment: CDR1 SEHNR and CDR2 FQNEAQ (reference sequence). The CDR3 is made up of 13 amino acids. Trimming left V 5 bases short and J 2 bases short, with 10 bases between. Drawing the rest from reference TRBV7-9 and TRBJ2-7, the complete variable domain is DTGVSQNPRHKITKRGQNVTFRCDPISEHNRLYWYRQTLGQGPEFLTYFQNEAQLEKSRLLSDRFSAERPKGSFSTLEIQRTEQGDSAMYLCASSPRTTYEQYFGPGTRLTVT.

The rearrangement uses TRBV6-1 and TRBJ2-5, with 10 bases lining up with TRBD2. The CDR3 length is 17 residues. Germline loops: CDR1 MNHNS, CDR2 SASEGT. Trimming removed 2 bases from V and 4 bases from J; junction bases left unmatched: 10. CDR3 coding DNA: TGTGCCAGCAGTGAATGGGCTAGCGGGAGTTTCGTAGAGACCCAGTACTTC. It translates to CASSEWASGSFVETQYF.